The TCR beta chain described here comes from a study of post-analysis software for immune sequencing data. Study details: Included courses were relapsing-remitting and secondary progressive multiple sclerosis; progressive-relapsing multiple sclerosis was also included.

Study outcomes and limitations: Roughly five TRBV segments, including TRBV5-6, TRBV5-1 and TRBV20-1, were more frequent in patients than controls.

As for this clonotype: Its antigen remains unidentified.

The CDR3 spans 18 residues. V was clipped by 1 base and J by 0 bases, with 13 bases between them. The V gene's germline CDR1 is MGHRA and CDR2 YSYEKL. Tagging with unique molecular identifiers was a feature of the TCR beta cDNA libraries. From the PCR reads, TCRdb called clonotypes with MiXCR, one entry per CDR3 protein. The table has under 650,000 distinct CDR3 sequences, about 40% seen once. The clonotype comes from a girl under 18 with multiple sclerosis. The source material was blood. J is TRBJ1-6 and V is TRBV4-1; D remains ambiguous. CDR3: CASSQGTRTASYNSPLHF. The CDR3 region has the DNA TGCGCCAGCAGCCAAGGGACCCGAACTGCCTCCTATAATTCACCCCTCCACTTT.